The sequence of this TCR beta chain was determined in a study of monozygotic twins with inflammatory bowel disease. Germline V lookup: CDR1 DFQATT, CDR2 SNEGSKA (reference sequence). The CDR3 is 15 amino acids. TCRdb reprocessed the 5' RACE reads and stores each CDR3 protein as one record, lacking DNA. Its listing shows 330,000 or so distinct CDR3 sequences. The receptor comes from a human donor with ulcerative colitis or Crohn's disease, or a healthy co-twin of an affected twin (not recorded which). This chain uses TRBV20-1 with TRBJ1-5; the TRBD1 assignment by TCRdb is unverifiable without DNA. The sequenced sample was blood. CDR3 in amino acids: CSATTGAGQNQPQHF.